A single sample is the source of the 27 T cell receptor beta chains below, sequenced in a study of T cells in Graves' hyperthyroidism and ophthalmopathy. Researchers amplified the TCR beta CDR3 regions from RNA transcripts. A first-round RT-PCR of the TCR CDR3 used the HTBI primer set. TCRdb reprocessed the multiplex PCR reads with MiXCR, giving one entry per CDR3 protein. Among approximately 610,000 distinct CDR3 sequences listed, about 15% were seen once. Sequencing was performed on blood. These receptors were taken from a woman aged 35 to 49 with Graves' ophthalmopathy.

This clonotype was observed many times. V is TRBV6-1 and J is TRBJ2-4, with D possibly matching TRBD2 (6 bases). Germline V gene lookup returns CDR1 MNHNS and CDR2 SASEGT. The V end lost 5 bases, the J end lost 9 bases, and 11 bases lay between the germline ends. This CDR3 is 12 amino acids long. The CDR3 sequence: CASSPGRGIQYF. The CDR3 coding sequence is TGTGCCAGCAGTCCAGGGCGGGGCATTCAGTACTTC.

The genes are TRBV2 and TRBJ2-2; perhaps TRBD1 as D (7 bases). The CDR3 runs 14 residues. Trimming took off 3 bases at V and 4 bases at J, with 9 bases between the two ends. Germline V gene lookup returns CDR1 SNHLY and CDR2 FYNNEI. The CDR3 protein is CASSDQGGTGELFF. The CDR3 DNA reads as TGTGCCAGCAGTGACCAGGGGGGCACCGGGGAGCTGTTTTTT.

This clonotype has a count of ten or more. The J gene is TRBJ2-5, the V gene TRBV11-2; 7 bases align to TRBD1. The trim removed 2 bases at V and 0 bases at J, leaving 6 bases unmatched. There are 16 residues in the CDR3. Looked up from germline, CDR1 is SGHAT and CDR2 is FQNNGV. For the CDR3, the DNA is TGTGCCAGCAGCTTACATCCAGGGGGAAACCAAGAGACCCAGTACTTC. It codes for CASSLHPGGNQETQYF.

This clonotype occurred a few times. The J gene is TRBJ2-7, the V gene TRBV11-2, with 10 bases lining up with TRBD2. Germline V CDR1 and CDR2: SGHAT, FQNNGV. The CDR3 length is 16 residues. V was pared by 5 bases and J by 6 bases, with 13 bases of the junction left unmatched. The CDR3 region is CASSPGGASGSFEQYF. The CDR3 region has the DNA TGTGCCAGCAGCCCTGGCGGGGCTAGCGGGAGCTTCGAGCAGTACTTC.

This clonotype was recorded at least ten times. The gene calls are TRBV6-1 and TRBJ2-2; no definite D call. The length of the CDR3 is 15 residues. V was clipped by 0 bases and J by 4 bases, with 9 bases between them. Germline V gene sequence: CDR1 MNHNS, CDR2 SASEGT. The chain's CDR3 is CASSEAIHSTGELFF. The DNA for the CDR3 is TGTGCCAGCAGTGAAGCGATTCATAGCACCGGGGAGCTGTTTTTT.

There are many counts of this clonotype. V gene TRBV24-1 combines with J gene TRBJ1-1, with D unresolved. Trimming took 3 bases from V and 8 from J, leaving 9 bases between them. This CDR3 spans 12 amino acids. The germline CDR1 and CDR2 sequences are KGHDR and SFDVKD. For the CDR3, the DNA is TGTGCCACCAGTGATATGGGCCCAGAAGCTTTCTTT. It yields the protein CATSDMGPEAFF.

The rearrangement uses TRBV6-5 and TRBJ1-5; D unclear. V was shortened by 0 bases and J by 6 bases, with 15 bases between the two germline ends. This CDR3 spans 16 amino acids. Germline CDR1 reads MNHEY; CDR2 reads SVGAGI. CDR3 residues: CASSYSSSLGLQPQHF. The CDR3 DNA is TGTGCCAGCAGTTACTCGAGTTCCCTGGGCCTTCAGCCCCAGCATTTT.

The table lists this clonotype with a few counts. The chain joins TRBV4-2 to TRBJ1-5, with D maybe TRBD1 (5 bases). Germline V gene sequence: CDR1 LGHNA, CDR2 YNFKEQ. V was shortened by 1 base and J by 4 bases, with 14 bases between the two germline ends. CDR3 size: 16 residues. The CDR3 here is CASSQVVGEGNQPQHF. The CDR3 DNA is TGTGCCAGCAGCCAAGTAGTAGGGGAGGGGAATCAGCCCCAGCATTTT.

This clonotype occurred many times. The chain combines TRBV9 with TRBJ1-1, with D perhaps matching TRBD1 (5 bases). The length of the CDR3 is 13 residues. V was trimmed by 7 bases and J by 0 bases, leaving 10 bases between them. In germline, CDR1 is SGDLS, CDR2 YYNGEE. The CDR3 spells CASQTAMNTEAFF. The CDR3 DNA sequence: TGTGCCAGCCAGACAGCCATGAACACTGAAGCTTTCTTT.

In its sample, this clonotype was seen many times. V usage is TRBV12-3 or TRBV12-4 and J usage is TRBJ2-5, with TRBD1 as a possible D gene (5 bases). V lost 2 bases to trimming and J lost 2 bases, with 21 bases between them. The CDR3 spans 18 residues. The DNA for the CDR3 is TGTGCCAGCAGTTTAAGGGCAGTCCAGGGCCCCATTCAAGAGACCCAGTACTTC. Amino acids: CASSLRAVQGPIQETQYF.

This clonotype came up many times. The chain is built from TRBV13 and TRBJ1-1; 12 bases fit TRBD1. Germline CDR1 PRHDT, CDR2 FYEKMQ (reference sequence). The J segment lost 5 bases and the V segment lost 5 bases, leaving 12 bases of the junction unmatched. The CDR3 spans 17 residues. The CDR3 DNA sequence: TGTGCCAGCAGCCTCCCCAGGGACAGGGGGCGAAGGACTGAAGCTTTCTTT. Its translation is CASSLPRDRGRRTEAFF.

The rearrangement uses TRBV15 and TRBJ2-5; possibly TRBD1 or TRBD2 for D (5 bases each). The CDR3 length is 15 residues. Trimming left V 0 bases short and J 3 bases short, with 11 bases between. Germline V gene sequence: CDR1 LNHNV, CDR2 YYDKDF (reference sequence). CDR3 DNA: TGTGCCACCAGCAGAGATTTGGGGGTTAAAGAGACCCAGTACTTC. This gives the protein CATSRDLGVKETQYF.

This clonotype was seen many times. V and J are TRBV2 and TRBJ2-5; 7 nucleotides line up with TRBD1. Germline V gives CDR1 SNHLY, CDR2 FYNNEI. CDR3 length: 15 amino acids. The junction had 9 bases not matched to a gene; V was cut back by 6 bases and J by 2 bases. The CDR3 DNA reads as TGTGCCAGCAGCCAACAGGGGCTGGGGCAAGAGACCCAGTACTTC. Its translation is CASSQQGLGQETQYF.

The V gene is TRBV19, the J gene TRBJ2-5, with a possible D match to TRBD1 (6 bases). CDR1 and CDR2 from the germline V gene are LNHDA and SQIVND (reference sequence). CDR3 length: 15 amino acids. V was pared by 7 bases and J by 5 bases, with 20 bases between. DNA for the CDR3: TGTGCCAGTAACACCGGGACATCGTATGGGGAGACCCAGTACTTC. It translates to CASNTGTSYGETQYF.

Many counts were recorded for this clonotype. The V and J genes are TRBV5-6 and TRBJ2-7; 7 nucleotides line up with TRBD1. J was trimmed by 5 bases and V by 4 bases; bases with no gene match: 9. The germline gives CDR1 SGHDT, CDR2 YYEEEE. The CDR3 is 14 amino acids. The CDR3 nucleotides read TGTGCCAGCAGCGCTACAGGGGAGACTGACGAGCAGTACTTC. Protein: CASSATGETDEQYF.

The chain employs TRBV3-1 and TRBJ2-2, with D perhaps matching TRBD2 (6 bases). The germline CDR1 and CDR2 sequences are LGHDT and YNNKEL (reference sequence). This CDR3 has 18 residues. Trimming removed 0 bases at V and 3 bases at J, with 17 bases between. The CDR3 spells CASSQEGLPGTDTGELFF. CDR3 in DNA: TGTGCCAGCAGCCAAGAGGGACTTCCGGGCACAGACACCGGGGAGCTGTTTTTT.

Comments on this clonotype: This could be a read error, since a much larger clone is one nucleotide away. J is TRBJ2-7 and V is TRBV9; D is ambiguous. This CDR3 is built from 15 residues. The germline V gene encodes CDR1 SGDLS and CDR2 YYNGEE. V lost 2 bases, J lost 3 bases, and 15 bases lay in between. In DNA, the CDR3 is TGTGCCAGCAGCGTTGAGCCTTCATCAAACTACGAGCAGTACTTC. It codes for CASSVEPSSNYEQYF.

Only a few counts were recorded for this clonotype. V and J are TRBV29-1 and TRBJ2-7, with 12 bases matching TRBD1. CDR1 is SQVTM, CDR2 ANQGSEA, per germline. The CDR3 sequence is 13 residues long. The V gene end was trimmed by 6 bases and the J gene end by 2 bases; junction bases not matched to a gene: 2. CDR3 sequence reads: CSVGQGAPYEQYF. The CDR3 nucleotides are TGCAGCGTGGGACAGGGGGCCCCCTACGAGCAGTACTTC.

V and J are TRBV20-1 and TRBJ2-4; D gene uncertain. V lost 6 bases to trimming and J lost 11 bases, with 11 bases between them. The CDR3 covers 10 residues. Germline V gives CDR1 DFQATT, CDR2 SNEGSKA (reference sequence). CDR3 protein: CSAHSDLQYF. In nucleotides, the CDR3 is TGCAGTGCCCATTCGGACCTTCAGTACTTC.

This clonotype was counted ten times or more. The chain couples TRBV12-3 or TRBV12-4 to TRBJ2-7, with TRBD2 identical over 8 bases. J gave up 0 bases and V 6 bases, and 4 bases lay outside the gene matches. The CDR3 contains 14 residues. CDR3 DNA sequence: TGTGCCAGCAGGACTAGCGACAACTCCTACGAGCAGTACTTC. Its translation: CASRTSDNSYEQYF.

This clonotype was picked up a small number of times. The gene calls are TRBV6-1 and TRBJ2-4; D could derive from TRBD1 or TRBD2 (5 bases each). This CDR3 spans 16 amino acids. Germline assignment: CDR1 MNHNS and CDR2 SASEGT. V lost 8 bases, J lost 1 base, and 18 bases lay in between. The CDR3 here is CASATLRGKAKNIQYF. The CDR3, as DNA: TGTGCCAGCGCTACCTTACGGGGCAAGGCCAAAAACATTCAGTACTTC.

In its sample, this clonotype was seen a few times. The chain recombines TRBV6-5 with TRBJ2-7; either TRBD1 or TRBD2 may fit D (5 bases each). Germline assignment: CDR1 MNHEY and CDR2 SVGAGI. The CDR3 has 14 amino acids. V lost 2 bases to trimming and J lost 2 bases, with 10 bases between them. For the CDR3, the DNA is TGTGCCAGCAGTTACCGGGACGCAACCTACGAGCAGTACTTC. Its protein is CASSYRDATYEQYF.

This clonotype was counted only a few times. DNA for the CDR3: TGTGCCAGCAGCTTAGGTGGGGGGGACGGAGAGACCCAGTACTTC. Residues: CASSLGGGDGETQYF. The chain is built from TRBV7-2 and TRBJ2-5, with 7 bases fitting TRBD2. The CDR3 consists of 15 residues. J was trimmed by 4 bases and V by 1 base; bases with no gene match: 6. Germline-derived CDR1 and CDR2 are SGHTA and FQGNSA.

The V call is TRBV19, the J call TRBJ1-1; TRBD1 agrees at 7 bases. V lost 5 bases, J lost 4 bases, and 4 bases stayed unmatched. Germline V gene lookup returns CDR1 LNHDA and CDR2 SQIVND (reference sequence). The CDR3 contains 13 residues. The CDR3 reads CASSWKGATEAFF. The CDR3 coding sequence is TGTGCCAGTAGTTGGAAGGGGGCCACTGAAGCTTTCTTT.

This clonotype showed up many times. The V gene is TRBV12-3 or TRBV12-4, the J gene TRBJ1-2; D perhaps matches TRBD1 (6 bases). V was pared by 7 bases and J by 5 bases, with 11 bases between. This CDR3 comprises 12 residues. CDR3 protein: CASTRGPYGYTF. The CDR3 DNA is TGTGCCAGCACCCGGGGGCCGTATGGCTACACCTTC.

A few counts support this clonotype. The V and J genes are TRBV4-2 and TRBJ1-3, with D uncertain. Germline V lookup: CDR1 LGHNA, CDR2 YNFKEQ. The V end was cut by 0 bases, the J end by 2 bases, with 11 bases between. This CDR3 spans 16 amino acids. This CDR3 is CASSQDEGQPGNTIYF. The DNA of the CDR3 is TGTGCCAGCAGCCAAGATGAAGGGCAGCCTGGAAACACCATATATTTT.

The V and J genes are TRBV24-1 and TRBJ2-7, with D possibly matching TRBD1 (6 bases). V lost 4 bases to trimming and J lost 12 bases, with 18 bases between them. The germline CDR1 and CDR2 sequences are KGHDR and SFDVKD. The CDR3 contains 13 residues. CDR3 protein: CATSDPTGYPSYF. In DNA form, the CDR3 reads TGTGCCACCAGTGACCCAACAGGGTACCCCTCGTACTTC.